This T cell receptor beta chain was captured in a study of identical twins (dated by TCRdb to about 2016). About the investigation overall: TCR alpha and beta repertoires from monozygotic twins, unrelated adults of various ages and cord blood were deep-sequenced to test whether fetal clonotypes persist. To rule out contamination, replicate twin experiments were performed at different times with different library preparation protocols. What the authors observed across the whole study: Compared with coincidental sharing between unrelated individuals, out-of-frame TCR alpha sequences shared between twins showed an excess of sequences with low generation probability. Abundant cord blood beta clonotypes carried fewer insertions; young adult naive repertoires showed a weaker similar trend, while memory repertoires showed none. In monozygotic twins, out-of-frame TCR alpha sharing was systematically underestimated by recombination models, although the models agreed with sharing between unrelated individuals. A weaker excess of twin sharing was found in beta out-of-frame sequences because the signal-to-noise ratio was lowered by fewer shared sequences. Because the same donors could not be followed over many years, conclusions were based on cross-sectional statistical analysis. Zero-insertion analyses could be partly confounded by invariant T cells such as MAIT and iNKT, though diverse VJ usage argued against such confounding for most clonotypes.

Details on this clonotype: Its antigen is not yet known. Base quality data are lacking; no much larger clone is found one base away.

Only healthy Caucasian donors were included. The researchers also sequenced three unrelated adults who were not twins: a male aged 18 to 30, a male aged 50 to 60, and a female aged 50 to 60. Miltenyi CD45RO+ enrichment and human naive T-cell isolation kits were used to isolate memory (CD45RO+) and naive T cells from PBMC. The CDR3 holds 15 amino acids from the cysteine to the phenylalanine. Just CDR3 DNA is preserved here, 45 bases in frame from base 1. The germline V gene gives CDR1 as MNHNS and CDR2 as SASEGT. The junction carries 6 bases between V and J, which are trimmed by 0 bases and 0 bases respectively. Libraries were made using 5' RACE. The data were produced on an Illumina HiSeq 2000. A universal primer binding site was introduced by template switching, and a unique molecular identifier was present in the final cDNA, enabling accurate counting of TCR cDNA molecules. First-strand cDNA for TCR alpha and beta chains was synthesized from specific primers in the conserved constant-segment region. To control for contamination, every cDNA library was double barcoded, receiving both a SMART-Mk sample barcode and Illumina barcodes. TruSeq adapter sequences and Illumina sample barcodes were added in two successive PCR steps. The Illumina HiSeq platform was used with custom primers to sequence TCR alpha and beta cDNA libraries. Per the source publication's procedure: Raw reads were processed with MiGEC to extract unique molecular identifiers, and MiXCR was used to determine CDR3 positions. Recombination models were inferred per individual with the repgenHMM and IGoR tools using an EM algorithm. The analysis of shared clonotypes was done with the tcR package in R, with sharing normalized by the product of cloneset sizes. To study raw recombination without the effects of thymic and clonal selection, out-of-frame nonproductive sequences were analyzed. TCRdb handled the public reads itself, with Q25 trimming in fastp and clone calling in MiXCR, and kept productive beta chains. Records with the same CDR3 protein are collapsed into one entry carrying the most frequent genes and DNA. What appears here as the V and J calls and clone size reflects TCRdb's work, not the paper's. The sample yields more than 650,000 distinct CDR3 sequences; 6.1% were counted once. Under 2% of the sample belongs to the ten largest clones.

Source material: naive T cells sorted from blood. In light of the paper, this sample's cell subset or site label describes: cells isolated with a human naive T-cell isolation kit. The receptor's source is a man between 18 and 29 years old in good health. The chain is assembled from TRBV6-1 and TRBJ1-5; no D segment can be confidently identified. The DNA sequence is given as TGTGCCAGCAGTGAAGCACGGGGTAGCAATCAGCCCCAGCATTTT. The resulting protein is CASSEARGSNQPQHF.